These 26 T cell receptor beta chains were all obtained from the same sample, sequenced in a study of spatial heterogeneity in lung cancer. Regarding the study as a whole: Expanded alpha and beta TCR counts within tumors tracked tumor mutation counts.

TCRdb reprocessed the 5' RACE reads via MiXCR and lists one record per CDR3 protein. The sample lists some 15,000 distinct CDR3 sequences, around 5% seen once, with about 35% in the top ten. Time point denoted: sample taken at primary tumor resection. Their antigens are not known. The sample was lung tumor tissue, taken at surgery. These receptors were taken from a male donor with early-stage non-small cell lung cancer.

This clonotype is medium-sized (0.01 to 0.1%). V and J are TRBV6-4 and TRBJ1-1; D ambiguous. The CDR3 is 13 residues long. From germline, CDR1 is MRHNA and CDR2 SNTAGT. With 4 bases removed from V and 0 bases from J, the gap between germline ends came to 6 bases. The CDR3 nucleotides are TGTGCCAGCAGTGCCAGAATGAACACTGAAGCTTTCTTT. It encodes CASSARMNTEAFF.

In its sample, this clonotype was seen many times. The V and J genes are TRBV20-1 and TRBJ2-5; 9 bases map to TRBD1. The ends lost 3 bases at V and 9 bases at J; junction bases unmatched: 14. Germline lookup yields CDR1 DFQATT and CDR2 SNEGSKA (reference sequence). This CDR3 comprises 15 residues. CDR3 in amino acids: CSARGTGTGPRAQYF. DNA for the CDR3: TGCAGTGCTAGGGGGACCGGGACAGGGCCTCGGGCCCAGTACTTC.

The table lists this clonotype with many counts. The chain joins TRBV29-1 to TRBJ1-1, with D hard to call. The CDR3 has 13 residues. The V and J ends lost 8 bases and 2 bases respectively, with 15 bases between them. Per the germline V gene, CDR1 is SQVTM and CDR2 is ANQGSEA. The CDR3 loop is CSCNARANTEAFF. CDR3 nucleotides: TGCAGCTGTAACGCGCGGGCTAACACTGAAGCTTTCTTT.

This clonotype was recorded many times. J is TRBJ2-7 and V is TRBV3-1; 11 nucleotides agree with TRBD1. The CDR3 sequence is 16 residues long. With 4 bases clipped from V and 0 bases from J, the junction kept 5 bases outside the gene matches. In germline, CDR1 is LGHDT, CDR2 YNNKEL (reference sequence). CDR3: CASSRGTGGSSYEQYV. The CDR3, as DNA: TGTGCCAGCAGCCGAGGGACAGGGGGTAGCTCCTACGAGCAGTACGTC.

This clonotype appeared many times. The CDR3 spells CSARDDSAYNSPLHF. CDR3 bases: TGCAGTGCTAGAGACGACAGTGCCTATAATTCACCCCTCCACTTT. The gene calls are TRBV20-1 and TRBJ1-6, with D possibly TRBD1 on 5 matching bases. Germline loops: CDR1 DFQATT, CDR2 SNEGSKA (reference sequence). This CDR3 contains 15 residues. The germline V and J ends were trimmed by 0 bases and 2 bases, with 8 bases remaining between them.

This clonotype was seen repeatedly, ten times or more. The chain recombines TRBV29-1 with TRBJ1-2; 8 positions match TRBD1. Trimming took 1 base from V and 4 from J; bases not matched to a gene: 2. This CDR3 comprises 13 residues. Germline V CDR1 and CDR2: SQVTM, ANQGSEA. The chain's CDR3 is CSVEGTGTYGYTF. CDR3 DNA sequence: TGCAGCGTTGAAGGGACAGGGACCTATGGCTACACCTTC.

This clonotype has at least ten counts. The J gene is TRBJ1-2, the V gene TRBV5-1, with 7 positions matching TRBD1. The germline V gene encodes CDR1 SGHRS and CDR2 YFSETQ. J gave up 4 bases and V 7 bases, and 7 bases lay outside the gene matches. The length of the CDR3 is 13 residues. CDR3 protein: CASQQDRSYGYTF. Written as DNA, the CDR3 is TGCGCCAGCCAGCAGGACAGGTCCTATGGCTACACCTTC. Full variable domain (missing parts from reference TRBV5-1 and TRBJ1-2): KAGVTQTPRYLIKTRGQQVTLSCSPISGHRSVSWYQQTPGQGLQFLFEYFSETQRNKGNFPGRFSGRQFSNSRSEMNVSTLELGDSALYLCASQQDRSYGYTFGSGTRLTVV.

This CDR3 is CSARRAGYTDTQYF. Here the CDR3 DNA reads TGCAGTGCTAGGAGAGCGGGGTACACAGATACGCAGTATTTT. The J gene is TRBJ2-3, the V gene TRBV20-1; 7 bases are a match to TRBD2. The germline gives CDR1 DFQATT, CDR2 SNEGSKA (reference sequence). The CDR3 contains 14 residues. The V gene end was trimmed by 3 bases and the J gene end by 2 bases; junction bases not matched to a gene: 5.

This clonotype was observed at least ten times. The V call is TRBV3-2, the J call TRBJ1-6; the D call of TRBD1 is as the table states it, not checked on the DNA. TRBV3-2 counts as a pseudogene. This CDR3 contains 16 residues. CDR3 amino acids: CASSQDPPQGNSPLHF. The CDR3 nucleotides read TGTGCCAGCAGCCAAGATCCCCCACAGGGGAATTCACCCCTCCACTTT.

The chain combines TRBV30 with TRBJ2-3; D possibly matches TRBD1 or TRBD2 (5 bases each). There are 18 residues in the CDR3. CDR1 GTSNPN and CDR2 SVGIG come from the germline V gene (reference sequence). The germline V and J ends were trimmed by 5 bases and 1 base, with 25 bases remaining between them. The CDR3 DNA reads as TGTGCCTGGGAGGATAAGAATCGGGGCCCCTTGGGCACAGATACGCAGTATTTT. Its translation: CAWEDKNRGPLGTDTQYF. Filled out from reference TRBV30 and TRBJ2-3, the complete variable domain reads SQTIHQWPATLVQPVGSPLSLECTVEGTSNPNLYWYRQAAGRGLQLLFYSVGIGQISSEVPQNLSASRPQDRQFILSSKKLLLSDSGFYLCAWEDKNRGPLGTDTQYFGPGTRLTVL.

This clonotype was seen repeatedly, ten times or more. This rearrangement joins TRBV9 to TRBJ2-3; no clear D gene. V shed 0 bases and J shed 4 bases, with 9 bases lying between them. The CDR3 is 14 amino acids. Germline V CDR1 and CDR2: SGDLS, YYNGEE. The CDR3 is CASSVVPSADTQYF. The CDR3 DNA sequence: TGTGCCAGCAGCGTAGTGCCTAGTGCAGATACGCAGTATTTT.

This clonotype has ten or more counts. This sequence joins TRBV20-1 and TRBJ2-3; 7 bases line up with TRBD2. With 6 bases clipped from V and 2 bases from J, the junction kept 11 bases outside the gene matches. The germline CDR1 and CDR2 sequences are DFQATT and SNEGSKA (reference sequence). The CDR3 runs to 15 residues. CDR3 loop: CSATIAGGNTDTQYF. The CDR3 nucleotides are TGCAGTGCAACCATAGCGGGCGGAAACACAGATACGCAGTATTTT.

Many counts were recorded for this clonotype. The chain uses TRBV4-3 and TRBJ1-2, with D uncertain. Trimming removed 0 bases at V and 4 bases at J, with 9 bases between. Germline values: CDR1 LGHNA, CDR2 YSLEER. The CDR3 loop spans 14 amino acids. CDR3 DNA sequence: TGCGCCAGCAGCCAAGAATCTTCTACCTATGGCTACACCTTC. It yields the protein CASSQESSTYGYTF.

This clonotype was observed at least ten times. This chain connects TRBV24-1 to TRBJ2-1; 7 bases match TRBD2. V shed 5 bases and J 12 bases; nucleotides not matched to a gene: 12. The CDR3 has 14 residues. The germline CDR1 and CDR2 sequences are KGHDR and SFDVKD. CDR3 in DNA: TGTGCCACCAGTGCCACTGGGGAGGGTCGCGGGCAGTTCTTC. Residues: CATSATGEGRGQFF.

In this sample, this clonotype turned up many times. The chain recombines TRBV7-8 with TRBJ1-5, with a tentative D call TRBD1 (5 bases). Per germline, CDR1 SGHVS and CDR2 FQNEAQ. The CDR3 runs to 14 residues. Trimming removed 4 bases at V and 6 bases at J, with 13 bases between. CDR3 DNA: TGTGCCAGCAGCTCGGCAGGGTTGGTTCAGCCCCAGCATTTT. This sequence encodes CASSSAGLVQPQHF. Based on the CDR3 plus reference TRBV7-8 and TRBJ1-5, the full variable domain is GAGVSQSPRYKVAKRGQDVALRCDPISGHVSLFWYQQALGQGPEFLTYFQNEAQLDKSGLPSDRFFAERPEGSVSTLKIQRTQQEDSAVYLCASSSAGLVQPQHFGDGTRLSIL.

This clonotype appeared many times. This rearrangement joins TRBV6-2 or TRBV6-3 to TRBJ1-2; no reliable D call. CDR1 MNHEY and CDR2 SVGEGT come from the germline V gene. V shed 6 bases and J shed 5 bases, with 10 bases lying between them. The length of the CDR3 is 12 residues. The CDR3 sequence: CASREAPYGYTF. DNA for the CDR3: TGTGCCAGCAGAGAAGCACCGTATGGCTACACCTTC.

This clonotype came up many times. V is TRBV7-2 and J is TRBJ1-1; 7 nucleotides agree with TRBD1. This CDR3 region has 13 residues. With V trimmed by 6 bases and J by 6 bases, 7 bases remained unmatched. Germline V gene lookup returns CDR1 SGHTA and CDR2 FQGNSA. The DNA of the CDR3 is TGTGCCAGCAGGGAAGGGGGCGCCCCTGAAGCTTTCTTT. Its translation is CASREGGAPEAFF.

This clonotype was detected ten times or more. The chain joins TRBV4-1 to TRBJ2-5; D might be TRBD2 (5 bases). Trimming pared 0 bases from V and 4 bases from J, leaving 12 bases between. The germline V gene encodes CDR1 MGHRA and CDR2 YSYEKL. CDR3 size: 15 residues. The CDR3: CASSQETTLRETQYF. The DNA of the CDR3 is TGCGCCAGCAGCCAAGAGACTACCCTAAGAGAGACCCAGTACTTC.

This clonotype has a count of ten or more. The chain recombines TRBV7-2 with TRBJ2-3; 14 bases agree with TRBD2. Germline V gene lookup returns CDR1 SGHTA and CDR2 FQGNSA. The CDR3 length is 18 residues. J lost 0 bases, V lost 2 bases, and 4 bases had no gene match. CDR3 region: CASSLMTSGGDSTDTQYF. In nucleotides, the CDR3 is TGTGCCAGCAGCTTAATGACTAGCGGGGGGGATAGCACAGATACGCAGTATTTT.

This clonotype was detected ten times or more. The V call is TRBV6-5, the J call TRBJ1-1; TRBD1 matches 8 bases. Looked up from germline, CDR1 is MNHEY and CDR2 is SVGAGI. The CDR3 covers 15 residues. Germline trimming cut 4 bases from V and 1 base from J; bases unmatched to any gene: 5. CDR3 residues: CASSSGQGKNTEAFF. CDR3 nucleotides: TGTGCCAGCAGTTCCGGACAGGGTAAGAACACTGAAGCTTTCTTT.

This clonotype showed up just a few times. The chain recombines TRBV11-3 with TRBJ1-1; no reliable D call. This CDR3 spans 13 amino acids. Trimming cost V 5 bases and J 1 base, with 8 bases left between them. Germline CDR1 and CDR2: SGHNT and YENEEA. CDR3 amino acids: CASSPPGNTEAFF. The CDR3 nucleotides read TGTGCCAGCAGCCCGCCGGGGAACACTGAAGCTTTCTTT.

The rearrangement uses TRBV19 and TRBJ2-2, with 10 nucleotides matching TRBD1. Germline V gives CDR1 LNHDA, CDR2 SQIVND (reference sequence). V lost 5 bases, J lost 6 bases, and 3 bases stayed unmatched. This CDR3 is built from 14 residues. The CDR3, as DNA: TGTGCCAGTAGTCAAGGACAGGGGGCCGGGGAGCTGTTTTTT. Amino acid sequence: CASSQGQGAGELFF.

This clonotype is judged medium-sized. This chain links TRBV9 with TRBJ2-1; D is perhaps TRBD1 or TRBD2 (7 bases each). Germline loops: CDR1 SGDLS, CDR2 YYNGEE. The CDR3 spans 14 residues. V was cut by 6 bases and J by 8 bases, with 18 bases left in between. The CDR3 DNA follows: TGTGCCAGCACCCAGGGGGGGCGGTCGGATGAGCAGTTCTTC. Translating gives CASTQGGRSDEQFF.

This clonotype was counted ten times or more. The chain combines TRBV20-1 with TRBJ2-5; 8 bases agree with TRBD2. The CDR3 has 14 residues. From germline, CDR1 is DFQATT and CDR2 SNEGSKA (reference sequence). With 3 bases clipped from V and 7 bases from J, the junction kept 10 bases outside the gene matches. The DNA for the CDR3 is TGCAGTGCTAGCCCCGGGACTAGGGTTTGGACCCAGTACTTC. Translating it yields CSASPGTRVWTQYF.

This chain uses TRBV20-1 with TRBJ2-1, with 8 bases matching TRBD2. Germline V lookup: CDR1 DFQATT, CDR2 SNEGSKA (reference sequence). The CDR3 has 14 amino acids. Unmatched junction bases numbered 5, after V lost 6 bases and J lost 1 base. The CDR3 loop reads CSAPGTSSYNEQFF. The CDR3 nucleotides read TGCAGTGCCCCCGGGACTAGTTCCTACAATGAGCAGTTCTTC.

This clonotype was detected many times. This chain connects TRBV6-5 to TRBJ2-5, with 7 positions matching TRBD2. The trim removed 1 base at V and 5 bases at J, leaving 7 bases unmatched. The CDR3 sequence is 15 residues long. From germline, CDR1 is MNHEY and CDR2 SVGAGI. CDR3 loop: CASSYFGGGDETQYF. CDR3 in DNA: TGTGCCAGCAGTTACTTTGGGGGAGGGGACGAGACCCAGTACTTC.